This TCR beta chain was profiled in a study of blood T cell repertoires in COVID-19. Unmatched junction bases numbered 5, after V lost 7 bases and J lost 9 bases. The CDR3 covers 12 residues. Germline values: CDR1 KGHDR, CDR2 SFDVKD. Clones were sequenced by immunoSEQ multiplex PCR, and TCRdb holds only the in-frame ones, with some missing. The data contain about 83,000 clones, around 87% of them singletons. The receptor was isolated from a man of 80 years or more with active or convalescent COVID-19. The sample consisted of peripheral blood. The chain links TRBV24-1 to TRBJ1-5; 7 nucleotides line up with TRBD1. The CDR3 loop reads CATSDPGGPQHF. CDR3 in DNA: TGTGCCACCAGCGACCCAGGGGGGCCCCAGCATTTT.